The sequence of this T cell receptor (beta chain) was determined in a study of cytomegalovirus exposure and HLA in healthy donors. Study-wide context: Earlier, 110 million or so unique TCR beta sequences were recovered from approximately 180 million T cells by an analysis. General study points: Follow-up analysis later connected one missense variant in DCLRE1C with trimming of TCR beta V- and J-genes. As a later analysis showed, several of the most significant clusters appeared to be linked to common viral pathogens. Most CMV-associated TCR beta chains appeared HLA-restricted in a later analysis.

It was with 60 Vbeta and 13 Jbeta primers that the PCR ran. TCRdb keeps only in-frame clones here, not all; method: immunoSEQ multiplex PCR. The repertoire holds 80,000 to 100,000 clones, with 70% to 75% as singletons. This clone was seen a handful of times. Its specificity is not known. The CDR3 length is 15 residues. Per germline, CDR1 SGHNT and CDR2 YYREEE (reference sequence). V was clipped by 1 base and J by 1 base, with 11 bases between them. The chain combines TRBV5-4 with TRBJ1-2; D is unclear. Sequencing input: PBMCs. The TCR originated in a woman under 30 in good health and CMV-seropositive. The CDR3 nucleotides read TGTGCCAGCAGCTTGCAAACAGCCAATAACTATGGCTACACCTTC. It specifies CASSLQTANNYGYTF.